The next 14 T cell receptor beta chains were all read from a single sample in a study of naive and memory T cell subsets. An equimolar mix of two oligonucleotides served as the beta constant-region primer for TRBC1 and TRBC2. Nested alpha and beta constant-region primers with the SP2 primer drove four PCR rounds on ligated cDNA. TCRdb independently ran MiXCR on the UMI-ligation and nested PCR reads; one entry per CDR3 protein. The sample holds just over 80,000 distinct CDR3 sequences, roughly 9.2% seen once. The sample comprised naive CD8+ T cells from blood. These receptors all come from a human donor in good health.

The rearrangement joins TRBV20-1 to TRBJ2-7; tentative D call: TRBD1 (7 bases). With 6 bases removed from V and 3 bases from J, the gap between germline ends came to 15 bases. This CDR3 contains 13 residues. Germline lookup yields CDR1 DFQATT and CDR2 SNEGSKA (reference sequence). The DNA of the CDR3 is TGCAGTGCGGGGGGTCACAGGGGCTACGAGCAGTACTTC. Protein: CSAGGHRGYEQYF.

V and J are TRBV7-9 and TRBJ1-1; 9 positions agree with TRBD1. The length of the CDR3 is 12 residues. The germline gives CDR1 SEHNR, CDR2 FQNEAQ (reference sequence). V trimming: 11 bases; J trimming: 4 bases; junction bases outside the gene matches: 5. The DNA for the CDR3 is TGTGCCGCCCGACAGGGGGGCACTGAAGCTTTCTTT. Encoded protein: CAARQGGTEAFF.

The gene calls are TRBV25-1 and TRBJ2-5; 8 bases match TRBD2. Germline lookup yields CDR1 MGHDK and CDR2 SYGVNS. The CDR3 covers 15 residues. V gave up 6 bases and J gave up 4 bases; unmatched junction bases: 10. The CDR3 DNA sequence: TGTGCCAGCAGAGAAAATAGCGGGAACGGAGAGACCCAGTACTTC. This gives the protein CASRENSGNGETQYF.

The chain uses TRBV27 and TRBJ2-2; a possible D gene is TRBD2 (6 bases). V lost 2 bases, J lost 4 bases, and 8 bases lay in between. The CDR3 runs to 14 residues. The germline V gene encodes CDR1 MNHEY and CDR2 SMNVEV (reference sequence). CDR3 residues: CASSLGGSTGELFF. Written as DNA, the CDR3 is TGTGCCAGCAGTTTAGGAGGGAGCACCGGGGAGCTGTTTTTT.

The sample holds a few counts of this clonotype. The rearrangement uses TRBV29-1 and TRBJ2-6, with unresolved D. Germline V gene sequence: CDR1 SQVTM, CDR2 ANQGSEA. The CDR3 length is 17 residues. Between the trimmed V and J ends, which lost 5 bases and 1 base, there was a span of 18 bases. CDR3 coding DNA: TGCAGCGTTCGGGCCTGGCAGCCTCGATCTGGGGCCAACGTCCTGACTTTC. Translating gives CSVRAWQPRSGANVLTF.

This clonotype was detected ten times or more. The V call is TRBV5-1, the J call TRBJ2-7; TRBD2 aligns across 10 bases. This CDR3 contains 15 residues. CDR1 and CDR2 from the germline V gene are SGHRS and YFSETQ. With 4 bases clipped from V and 1 base from J, the junction kept 5 bases outside the gene matches. In DNA form, the CDR3 reads TGCGCCAGCAGCCTGAGGACTAGCGGTTCCTACGAGCAGTACTTC. Translation gives CASSLRTSGSYEQYF.

Ten or more counts support this clonotype. V gene TRBV10-3 combines with J gene TRBJ2-5, with D maybe TRBD2 (5 bases). V was pared by 0 bases and J by 3 bases, with 8 bases between. Germline assignment: CDR1 ENHRY and CDR2 SYGVKD. The CDR3 totals 14 residues. This CDR3 is CAISESGEEETQYF. In nucleotides, the CDR3 is TGTGCCATCAGTGAGTCGGGAGAAGAAGAGACCCAGTACTTC.

The rearrangement links TRBV6-2 or TRBV6-3 to TRBJ2-3, with a weak D call TRBD1 (5 bases). Trimming cost V 0 bases and J 3 bases, with 10 bases left between them. The CDR3 is 15 amino acids. CDR1 is MNHEY and CDR2 is SVGEGT in the germline V gene. CDR3: CASSYSHQGTDTQYF. The DNA of the CDR3 is TGTGCCAGCAGTTACTCGCACCAGGGAACAGATACGCAGTATTTT.

This clonotype was seen more than once but under ten times. V gene TRBV12-3 or TRBV12-4 combines with J gene TRBJ2-2; D is uncertain. V was clipped by 4 bases and J by 4 bases, with 4 bases between them. The CDR3 loop spans 12 amino acids. DNA of the CDR3: TGTGCCAGCAGTTCCGGCACCGGGGAGCTGTTTTTT. Its translation is CASSSGTGELFF.

This clonotype has only a few counts. The rearrangement uses TRBV12-3 or TRBV12-4 and TRBJ2-7; perhaps TRBD2 as D (6 bases). The CDR3 has 14 residues. With 6 bases removed from V and 2 bases from J, the gap between germline ends came to 14 bases. The CDR3 reads CASRRPGTAYEQYF. The CDR3 nucleotides are TGTGCCAGCAGACGACCCGGGACTGCCTACGAGCAGTACTTC.

This clonotype was recorded at least ten times. The J gene is TRBJ2-1, the V gene TRBV20-1; 8 bases agree with TRBD2. The V gene's germline CDR1 is DFQATT and CDR2 SNEGSKA (reference sequence). Trimming took 4 bases from V and 1 from J; bases not matched to a gene: 6. CDR3 length: 15 residues. CDR3 coding DNA: TGCAGTGCTAATGTCGGGGGGGGTTCCTACAATGAGCAGTTCTTC. Encoded protein: CSANVGGGSYNEQFF.

This clonotype was counted at least ten times. The J gene is TRBJ1-1, the V gene TRBV6-1; the match to TRBD1 covers 8 bases. The germline CDR1 and CDR2 sequences are MNHNS and SASEGT. This CDR3 comprises 16 residues. Trimming at V came to 6 bases and at J to 3 bases, leaving 12 bases not matched to a gene. The DNA for the CDR3 is TGTGCCAGCAGCTACATAACGACAGGGGTAGACACTGAAGCTTTCTTT. Protein product: CASSYITTGVDTEAFF.

This clonotype was counted at least ten times. This sequence joins TRBV7-9 and TRBJ1-5; D is ambiguous. Trimming cost V 1 base and J 4 bases, with 8 bases left between them. The CDR3 totals 14 residues. Germline lookup yields CDR1 SEHNR and CDR2 FQNEAQ (reference sequence). CDR3 sequence reads: CASSLGDTNQPQHF. The DNA of the CDR3 is TGTGCCAGCAGCTTAGGGGATACTAATCAGCCCCAGCATTTT.

This chain joins TRBV10-3 and TRBJ2-2; D may match TRBD1 or TRBD2 (6 bases each). Germline-derived CDR1 and CDR2 are ENHRY and SYGVKD. The CDR3 loop spans 15 amino acids. V dropped 6 bases and J dropped 5 bases, with 16 bases sitting between them. DNA for the CDR3: TGTGCCATCAGCCCGCTCCTAGGGGGGACCGGGGAGCTGTTTTTT. Its translation: CAISPLLGGTGELFF.